Presented here are 28 T cell receptor beta chains from one specimen sequenced in a study of T cell responses to AZD1222 COVID-19 vaccine. Sequenced by immunoSEQ multiplex PCR; TCRdb stores in-frame clones only, minus some. The sample shows under 120,000 clones, roughly nine tenths of them seen only once. The sample was peripheral blood, taken 28 days after the second AZD1222 dose. Receptors were obtained from an adult who received the AZD1222 COVID-19 vaccine.

CDR3 coding DNA: TGTGCCAGCTCACCACCCACTAGCGGGAGCGCTAATGAAAAACTGTTTTTT. This encodes CASSPPTSGSANEKLFF. J is TRBJ1-4 and V is TRBV18; no clear D gene. The V end lost 0 bases, the J end lost 3 bases, and 14 bases lay between the germline ends. The CDR3 loop spans 17 amino acids. Germline V lookup: CDR1 KGHSH, CDR2 LQKENI. Based on the CDR3 plus reference TRBV18 and TRBJ1-4, the full variable domain is NAGVMQNPRHLVRRRGQEARLRCSPMKGHSHVYWYRQLPEEGLKFMVYLQKENIIDESGMPKERFSAEFPKEGPSILRIQQVVRGDSAAYFCASSPPTSGSANEKLFFGSGTQLSVL.

On this clone itself: One junction end disagrees with the germline gene, perhaps due to a read error. The V call is TRBV29-1, the J call TRBJ1-1; 7 nucleotides match TRBD1. Germline V CDR1 and CDR2: SQVTM, ANQGSEA. CDR3 length: 17 amino acids. CDR3 sequence: CSVGTPFKQSEGAEAFF. The CDR3, as DNA: TGCAGCGTTGGAACCCCTTTCAAACAGAGCGAGGGGGCTGAGGCTTTCTTT.

The chain uses TRBV19 and TRBJ2-1; TRBD1 matches 9 bases. V was clipped by 5 bases and J by 3 bases; unmatched bases: 5. CDR3 length: 15 residues. Germline V gene data show CDR1 as LNHDA and CDR2 as SQIVND (reference sequence). The CDR3 is CASSVGTGFYNEQFF. The CDR3 bases are TGTGCCAGTAGTGTCGGGACAGGGTTCTACAATGAGCAGTTCTTC.

The chain combines TRBV11-2 with TRBJ1-2, with D possibly being TRBD1 (5 bases). Germline assignment: CDR1 SGHAT and CDR2 FQNNGV. Trimming stripped 5 bases from V and 8 bases from J, with 15 bases between. CDR3 length: 13 amino acids. This CDR3 reads CASSHGGWRGYTF. CDR3 DNA: TGTGCCAGCAGCCACGGGGGGTGGAGAGGCTACACCTTC.

V gene TRBV28 combines with J gene TRBJ1-1, with D possibly TRBD1 on 6 matching bases. The CDR3 runs to 14 residues. V was clipped by 5 bases and J by 10 bases, with 20 bases between them. CDR1 is MDHEN and CDR2 is SYDVKM in the germline V gene. This CDR3 is CASSTLQGGLAAFF. DNA of the CDR3: TGTGCCAGCAGTACCTTACAGGGTGGGCTGGCAGCTTTCTTT.

This clone was recorded once. This chain connects TRBV4-2 to TRBJ2-5; 10 nucleotides agree with TRBD2. This CDR3 has 16 residues. Germline loops: CDR1 LGHNA, CDR2 YNFKEQ. V dropped 1 base and J dropped 4; count of bases not matched to a gene: 6. The CDR3 coding sequence is TGTGCCAGCAGCCAAGCAAGCGGGAGGGGAGGAGAGACCCAGTACTTC. Translating it yields CASSQASGRGGETQYF.

This chain connects TRBV5-4 to TRBJ2-1, with D hard to call. This CDR3 has 11 residues. V gave up 9 bases and J gave up 10 bases, with 14 bases separating them. Germline V CDR1 and CDR2: SGHNT, YYREEE (reference sequence). The CDR3 region is CATQLAREQFF. The CDR3 nucleotides read TGTGCCACCCAACTGGCCCGAGAGCAGTTCTTC.

The chain combines TRBV18 with TRBJ1-2; TRBD1 agrees at 7 bases. The V gene's germline CDR1 is KGHSH and CDR2 LQKENI. The CDR3 is 15 amino acids. V shed 4 bases, J shed 0 bases, and the junction held 5 bases outside the gene matches. DNA for the CDR3: TGTGCCAGCTCACTAACGGGACAGCCTAACTATGGCTACACCTTC. Translating gives CASSLTGQPNYGYTF.

The CDR3 sequence: CASSYGPVSKETQYF. CDR3 nucleotide sequence: TGTGCCAGCAGTTACGGCCCCGTCTCAAAAGAGACCCAGTACTTC. The chain employs TRBV6-5 and TRBJ2-5; D unresolved. V dropped 2 bases and J dropped 3 bases, with 13 bases sitting between them. Germline CDR1 and CDR2: MNHEY and SVGAGI. The CDR3 runs 15 residues.

This chain connects TRBV20-1 to TRBJ2-7; D gene uncertain. Germline V gene data show CDR1 as DFQATT and CDR2 as SNEGSKA (reference sequence). The CDR3 is made up of 11 amino acids. The V gene lost 6 bases and the J gene lost 4 bases, with 10 bases spanning the gap. CDR3 bases: TGCAGTGCAAGGATTCCATACGAGCAGTACTTC. Protein product: CSARIPYEQYF.

This clone was detected a few times. The V gene is TRBV5-6, the J gene TRBJ1-3; a possible D gene is TRBD1 (6 bases). There are 13 residues in the CDR3. V dropped 0 bases and J dropped 7 bases, with 8 bases sitting between them. Germline lookup yields CDR1 SGHDT and CDR2 YYEEEE. CDR3 bases: TGTGCCAGCAGCTTGGGACAGGTTAACACCATATATTTT. Translated: CASSLGQVNTIYF.

V and J are TRBV28 and TRBJ1-1, with TRBD1 identical over 7 bases. With 3 bases clipped from V and 2 bases from J, the junction kept 6 bases outside the gene matches. Germline-derived CDR1 and CDR2 are MDHEN and SYDVKM. CDR3 length: 15 residues. CDR3 sequence (DNA): TGTGCCAGCAGTTTCCCGGGACAGTTAAACACTGAAGCTTTCTTT. It translates to CASSFPGQLNTEAFF.

This rearrangement joins TRBV28 to TRBJ2-5, with a weak D call TRBD2 (6 bases). CDR3 size: 13 residues. The V gene lost 2 bases and the J gene lost 5 bases, with 9 bases spanning the gap. The germline CDR1 and CDR2 sequences are MDHEN and SYDVKM. The CDR3, as DNA: TGTGCCAGCAGTTTAGGGGGGAGGGAGACCCAGTACTTC. This sequence encodes CASSLGGRETQYF.

The V and J genes are TRBV24-1 and TRBJ2-2; 8 bases align to TRBD1. The CDR3 has 16 amino acids. In germline, CDR1 is KGHDR, CDR2 SFDVKD. The ends lost 2 bases at V and 4 bases at J; junction bases unmatched: 5. The chain's CDR3 is CATSDSGQGVTGELFF. Here the CDR3 DNA reads TGTGCCACCAGTGATTCTGGACAGGGAGTCACCGGGGAGCTGTTTTTT.

The rearrangement uses TRBV6-1 and TRBJ1-2; 10 nucleotides agree with TRBD1. The CDR3 is made up of 14 amino acids. Trimming removed 3 bases from V and 7 bases from J; junction bases left unmatched: 5. Germline lookup yields CDR1 MNHNS and CDR2 SASEGT. CDR3 residues: CASSEGTGVSGYTF. The CDR3 DNA sequence: TGTGCCAGCAGTGAGGGGACAGGGGTGTCTGGCTACACCTTC.

This chain connects TRBV29-1 to TRBJ1-1; 8 bases map to TRBD1. Trimming at V came to 4 bases and at J to 1 base, leaving 2 bases not matched to a gene. CDR3 size: 13 residues. Germline assignment: CDR1 SQVTM and CDR2 ANQGSEA. The CDR3 sequence is CSVAGGANTEAFF. CDR3 nucleotide sequence: TGCAGCGTTGCAGGGGGCGCGAACACTGAAGCTTTCTTT.

The J gene is TRBJ2-1, the V gene TRBV5-1; TRBD2 might be the D (6 bases). The germline V gene encodes CDR1 SGHRS and CDR2 YFSETQ. V lost 2 bases to trimming and J lost 6 bases, with 12 bases between them. This CDR3 comprises 14 residues. The CDR3 loop is CASSLGGRSNEQFF. CDR3 coding DNA: TGCGCCAGCAGCTTAGGAGGGAGATCCAATGAGCAGTTCTTC.

The gene calls are TRBV28 and TRBJ2-7; D unclear. V lost 6 bases to trimming and J lost 0 bases, with 15 bases between them. CDR3 length equals 15 residues. Germline loops: CDR1 MDHEN, CDR2 SYDVKM. The CDR3 reads CASSRLESVSYEQYF. The CDR3 nucleotides are TGTGCCAGCAGCCGCCTCGAGAGTGTCTCCTACGAGCAGTACTTC.

The chain joins TRBV6-5 to TRBJ1-3; D gene ambiguous. V gave up 0 bases and J gave up 0 bases, with 9 bases separating them. The germline V gene has CDR1 MNHEY and CDR2 SVGAGI. This CDR3 has 16 amino acids. The CDR3 spells CASSYSPGPSGNTIYF. The CDR3 bases are TGTGCCAGCAGTTACTCGCCAGGCCCCTCTGGAAACACCATATATTTT.

The V call is TRBV7-3, the J call TRBJ1-1, with D maybe TRBD1 (6 bases). The CDR3 spans 17 residues. Germline V gene data show CDR1 as SGHTA and CDR2 as FQGTGA. Deletions cut 1 base from V and 3 bases from J, with 18 bases between. CDR3 region: CASSLNGGLGKDTEAFF. The CDR3 DNA reads as TGTGCCAGCAGCTTAAATGGGGGCTTAGGTAAGGACACTGAAGCTTTCTTT.

This clone was observed a few times. The J gene is TRBJ2-2, the V gene TRBV11-2; perhaps TRBD2 as D (6 bases). V lost 3 bases and J lost 0, with 8 bases in between. In germline, CDR1 is SGHAT, CDR2 FQNNGV. This CDR3 contains 15 residues. CDR3 sequence: CASSFSGANTGELFF. CDR3 sequence (DNA): TGTGCCAGCAGCTTTTCGGGAGCGAACACCGGGGAGCTGTTTTTT.

V usage is TRBV28 and J usage is TRBJ2-5; unclear D gene. The CDR3 covers 14 residues. V lost 1 base and J 2 bases, leaving 8 bases between the germline ends. Germline CDR1 is MDHEN and CDR2 is SYDVKM. CDR3 region: CASSLLRLQETQYF. DNA for the CDR3: TGTGCCAGCAGTTTATTACGGTTACAAGAGACCCAGTACTTC.

This clone came up once. V usage is TRBV5-4 and J usage is TRBJ1-1, with D unclear. V was clipped by 6 bases and J by 1 base, with 10 bases between them. The CDR3 has 13 residues. From germline, CDR1 is SGHNT and CDR2 YYREEE (reference sequence). The CDR3 region is CASTRPSNTEAFF. CDR3 DNA: TGTGCCAGCACCCGGCCCTCGAACACTGAAGCTTTCTTT.

The J gene is TRBJ1-2, the V gene TRBV29-1; D is possibly TRBD1 (5 bases). This CDR3 has 13 residues. Trimming pared 0 bases from V and 5 bases from J, leaving 10 bases between. Looked up from germline, CDR1 is SQVTM and CDR2 is ANQGSEA. The CDR3 sequence: CSVEDQGGYGYTF. The DNA for the CDR3 is TGCAGCGTTGAAGACCAGGGCGGGTATGGCTACACCTTC.

This chain joins TRBV15 and TRBJ2-1, with TRBD2 matching 11 bases. CDR1 and CDR2 from the germline V gene are LNHNV and YYDKDF (reference sequence). V dropped 0 bases and J dropped 6; count of bases not matched to a gene: 10. The CDR3 has 18 residues. The CDR3 spells CATSRESPSGRWGNEQFF. For the CDR3, the DNA is TGTGCCACCAGCAGAGAAAGCCCTAGCGGGAGGTGGGGCAATGAGCAGTTCTTC.

This chain connects TRBV3-1 (or the pseudogene TRBV3-2) to TRBJ2-2; D perhaps matches TRBD2 (5 bases). CDR3 length: 14 amino acids. Trimming shortened V by 1 base and J by 6 bases, and 9 bases separated the two germline ends. Per germline, CDR1 LGHDT and CDR2 YNNKEL (reference sequence). The CDR3 DNA reads TGTGCCAGCAGCCAAGTGACCGGGGCCGGGGAGCTGTTTTTT. Its protein product is CASSQVTGAGELFF.

V and J are TRBV28 and TRBJ2-1; D might be TRBD2 (5 bases). Germline V gene data show CDR1 as MDHEN and CDR2 as SYDVKM. This CDR3 has 15 amino acids. V was trimmed by 1 base and J by 7 bases, leaving 14 bases between them. The CDR3 here is CASSLFEGEFNEQFF. For the CDR3, the DNA is TGTGCCAGCAGTTTATTCGAGGGAGAGTTTAATGAGCAGTTCTTC. Looking up the rest from reference TRBV28 and TRBJ2-1 gives the full variable domain: DVKVTQSSRYLVKRTGEKVFLECVQDMDHENMFWYRQDPGLGLRLIYFSYDVKMKEKGDIPEGYSVSREKKERFSLILESASTNQTSMYLCASSLFEGEFNEQFFGPGTRLTVL.

The gene calls are TRBV7-8 and TRBJ1-1; 8 bases map to TRBD1. V shed 1 base and J 6 bases; nucleotides not matched to a gene: 4. The CDR3 contains 14 residues. Germline CDR1 SGHVS, CDR2 FQNEAQ. CDR3: CASSLEDRAPEAFF. The DNA for the CDR3 is TGTGCCAGCAGCTTAGAGGACAGGGCCCCTGAAGCTTTCTTT.